This is a list of T cell receptor beta chains from one sample in a study of identical twins. MiXCR, applied by TCRdb to the 5' RACE reads, yields one record per CDR3 protein. Altogether 1.5 million to 2 million distinct CDR3 sequences are present, roughly 35% being singletons, with the ten largest covering 0.25% to 0.3%. Material for sequencing was cord blood. All receptors derive from a newborn girl in good health. CDR3s include the opening cysteine and the closing phenylalanine or tryptophan. The D gene is left open where the match is weak. A clone size is listed for some rows: how often the clone was seen (once, few, many), or a class if it is expanded.

abundance: few
v_gene: TRBV20-1
j_gene: TRBJ2-3
d_gene: TRBD1
CDR3aa: CSARPTRRQGYTDTQYF
CDR3nt: TGCAGTGCTAGGCCCACCCGTAGACAGGGATATACAGATACGCAGTATTTT

abundance: few
v_gene: TRBV11-1
j_gene: TRBJ2-1
d_gene: TRBD2
CDR3aa: CASSRGLGLAGLLSSYNEQFF
CDR3nt: TGTGCCAGCAGCCGAGGACTGGGACTAGCGGGACTACTCAGCTCCTACAATGAGCAGTTCTTC

abundance: many
v_gene: TRBV6-6
j_gene: TRBJ2-7
d_gene: .
CDR3aa: CASSDIPGWEQYF
CDR3nt: TGTGCCAGCAGTGATATCCCAGGCTGGGAGCAGTACTTC

abundance: few
v_gene: TRBV4-1
j_gene: TRBJ2-7
d_gene: TRBD2
CDR3aa: CASSEPSGRVHEQYF
CDR3nt: TGCGCCAGCAGCGAACCTAGCGGGAGGGTGCACGAGCAGTACTTC

abundance: .
v_gene: TRBV5-1
j_gene: TRBJ2-1
d_gene: .
CDR3aa: CASSLVSGSSYNERFF
CDR3nt: TGCGCCAGCAGCTTGGTCAGCGGTAGCTCCTACAATGAGCGGTTCTTC

abundance: few
v_gene: TRBV20-1
j_gene: TRBJ2-4
d_gene: TRBD2
CDR3aa: CSARSAVGLASQYF
CDR3nt: TGCAGTGCTAGATCAGCGGTAGGACTAGCATCGCAGTACTTC

abundance: .
v_gene: TRBV20-1
j_gene: TRBJ1-4
d_gene: TRBD1
CDR3aa: CSAREGTATNEKLFF
CDR3nt: TGCAGTGCTAGAGAGGGGACAGCAACTAATGAAAAACTGTTTTTT

abundance: .
v_gene: TRBV20-1
j_gene: TRBJ2-3
d_gene: .
CDR3aa: CSGATDTQYF
CDR3nt: TGCAGTGGGGCCACAGATACGCAGTATTTT

abundance: .
v_gene: TRBV7-9
j_gene: TRBJ2-7
d_gene: .
CDR3aa: CASSTTGLGYEQYF
CDR3nt: TGTGCCAGCAGCACAACAGGGTTGGGTTACGAGCAGTACTTC

abundance: .
v_gene: TRBV20-1
j_gene: TRBJ1-4
d_gene: .
CDR3aa: CSARDQASTNEKLFF
CDR3nt: TGCAGTGCTAGAGATCAGGCCTCAACTAATGAAAAACTGTTTTTT

abundance: .
v_gene: TRBV29-1
j_gene: TRBJ2-6
d_gene: .
CDR3aa: CSVTGTAGSGANVLTF
CDR3nt: TGCAGCGTTACCGGGACAGCGGGCTCTGGGGCCAACGTCCTGACTTTC

abundance: few
v_gene: TRBV6-1
j_gene: TRBJ2-1
d_gene: .
CDR3aa: CASIGGTSYNEQFF
CDR3nt: TGTGCCAGCATAGGAGGGACGTCTTACAATGAGCAGTTCTTC

abundance: .
v_gene: TRBV27
j_gene: TRBJ2-1
d_gene: TRBD1
CDR3aa: CASSSQGEGYNEQFF
CDR3nt: TGTGCCAGCAGTTCACAGGGGGAAGGTTACAATGAGCAGTTCTTC

abundance: .
v_gene: TRBV6-5
j_gene: TRBJ2-3
d_gene: TRBD2
CDR3aa: CASSYAGLGTDTQYF
CDR3nt: TGTGCCAGCAGTTACGCGGGACTAGGCACAGATACGCAGTATTTT

abundance: .
v_gene: TRBV10-2
j_gene: TRBJ2-7
d_gene: TRBD1
CDR3aa: CASSLGTGVNYEQYF
CDR3nt: TGTGCCAGCAGTCTTGGGACAGGGGTAAATTACGAGCAGTACTTC

abundance: .
v_gene: TRBV7-2
j_gene: TRBJ2-7
d_gene: .
CDR3aa: CASSLEQLAYEQYF
CDR3nt: TGTGCCAGCAGCTTAGAACAGTTGGCCTACGAGCAGTACTTC

abundance: .
v_gene: TRBV3-1
j_gene: TRBJ2-7
d_gene: TRBD1
CDR3aa: CASGHGQGGYEQYF
CDR3nt: TGTGCCAGCGGACATGGACAGGGAGGCTACGAGCAGTACTTC

abundance: .
v_gene: TRBV28
j_gene: TRBJ1-5
d_gene: .
CDR3aa: CASSLRSGSNQPQHF
CDR3nt: TGTGCCAGCAGTTTGAGGAGCGGGAGCAATCAGCCCCAGCATTTT

abundance: many
v_gene: TRBV24-1
j_gene: TRBJ2-3
d_gene: TRBD2
CDR3aa: CATSGVASGTQEDRTDTQYF
CDR3nt: TGTGCCACCAGTGGGGTGGCTAGCGGGACCCAGGAAGATAGAACAGATACGCAGTATTTT

abundance: few
v_gene: TRBV20-1
j_gene: TRBJ2-1
d_gene: .
CDR3aa: CSARDRQRTYNEQFF
CDR3nt: TGCAGTGCTAGAGATCGCCAGCGGACCTACAATGAGCAGTTCTTC

abundance: .
v_gene: TRBV5-1
j_gene: TRBJ1-1
d_gene: .
CDR3aa: CASSLAQPNTEAFF
CDR3nt: TGCGCCAGCAGCTTGGCCCAGCCGAACACTGAAGCTTTCTTT

abundance: .
v_gene: TRBV20-1
j_gene: TRBJ2-2
d_gene: .
CDR3aa: CSARLVVLSSRNTGELFF
CDR3nt: TGCAGTGCCCGATTGGTGGTTTTGAGTTCGCGGAACACCGGGGAGCTGTTTTTT

abundance: few
v_gene: TRBV5-1
j_gene: TRBJ1-1
d_gene: TRBD1
CDR3aa: CASSLAKGAGGTEAFF
CDR3nt: TGCGCCAGCAGCTTGGCCAAGGGGGCGGGAGGCACTGAAGCTTTCTTT

abundance: few
v_gene: TRBV6-1
j_gene: TRBJ1-5
d_gene: .
CDR3aa: CASRRNREGMNQPQHF
CDR3nt: TGTGCCAGCAGGAGGAACAGGGAAGGGATGAATCAGCCCCAGCATTTT

abundance: .
v_gene: TRBV7-9
j_gene: TRBJ1-1
d_gene: .
CDR3aa: CASSLEWVNTEAFF
CDR3nt: TGTGCCAGCAGCTTAGAGTGGGTGAACACTGAAGCTTTCTTT

abundance: .
v_gene: TRBV28
j_gene: TRBJ2-3
d_gene: TRBD2
CDR3aa: CASRHDLAGLTSTDTQYF
CDR3nt: TGTGCCAGCAGGCACGATCTAGCGGGGCTGACTAGCACAGATACGCAGTATTTT

abundance: .
v_gene: TRBV28
j_gene: TRBJ2-7
d_gene: TRBD2
CDR3aa: CASSLSGTSEYEQYF
CDR3nt: TGTGCCAGCAGTTTATCAGGGACTAGCGAGTACGAGCAGTACTTC

abundance: .
v_gene: TRBV19
j_gene: TRBJ2-1
d_gene: TRBD2
CDR3aa: CASSMGSLAGIVYNEQFF
CDR3nt: TGTGCCAGTAGTATGGGGTCGCTAGCGGGAATTGTGTACAATGAGCAGTTCTTC

abundance: .
v_gene: TRBV25-1
j_gene: TRBJ1-2
d_gene: .
CDR3aa: CASNGDTYGYTF
CDR3nt: TGTGCCAGCAACGGGGACACCTATGGCTACACCTTC

abundance: few
v_gene: TRBV24-1
j_gene: TRBJ2-3
d_gene: TRBD1
CDR3aa: CATSDPTLEGASTDTQYF
CDR3nt: TGTGCCACCAGTGACCCAACCCTTGAGGGGGCGAGCACAGATACGCAGTATTTT

abundance: .
v_gene: TRBV10-3
j_gene: TRBJ2-7
d_gene: .
CDR3aa: CAIGEETPYF
CDR3nt: TGTGCCATCGGTGAAGAGACCCCGTACTTC

abundance: .
v_gene: TRBV12-3/TRBV12-4
j_gene: TRBJ1-3
d_gene: TRBD1
CDR3aa: CASSLGRGTGVGNTIYF
CDR3nt: TGTGCCAGCAGTTTAGGCCGCGGGACAGGGGTTGGAAACACCATATATTTT

abundance: few
v_gene: TRBV27
j_gene: TRBJ2-7
d_gene: TRBD2
CDR3aa: CASSLSGSPSYEQYF
CDR3nt: TGTGCCAGCAGTTTGAGCGGGAGCCCCTCCTACGAGCAGTACTTC

abundance: .
v_gene: TRBV28
j_gene: TRBJ1-5
d_gene: TRBD1
CDR3aa: CASSFFKDRGYGQPQHF
CDR3nt: TGTGCCAGCAGTTTCTTTAAGGACAGGGGCTACGGTCAGCCCCAGCATTTT

abundance: few
v_gene: TRBV28
j_gene: TRBJ2-7
d_gene: .
CDR3aa: CASSLYYAYEQYF
CDR3nt: TGTGCCAGCAGTTTATACTACGCCTACGAGCAGTACTTC

abundance: .
v_gene: TRBV4-2
j_gene: TRBJ1-2
d_gene: .
CDR3aa: CASSQEGGHPIYGYTF
CDR3nt: TGTGCTAGCAGCCAAGAAGGGGGACATCCGATCTATGGCTACACCTTC

abundance: .
v_gene: TRBV25-1
j_gene: TRBJ2-7
d_gene: .
CDR3aa: CASSDKYNEQYF
CDR3nt: TGTGCCAGCAGTGACAAATACAATGAGCAGTACTTC

abundance: .
v_gene: TRBV2
j_gene: TRBJ1-5
d_gene: .
CDR3aa: CASSEAGGGNQPQHF
CDR3nt: TGTGCCAGCAGTGAAGCCGGGGGGGGAAATCAGCCCCAGCATTTT

abundance: few
v_gene: TRBV6-1
j_gene: TRBJ1-2
d_gene: .
CDR3aa: CASSGVEKAFFIEHYGYTF
CDR3nt: TGTGCCAGCAGTGGGGTGGAGAAGGCGTTTTTTATAGAGCACTATGGCTACACCTTC